These T cell receptor beta chains were read from a single sample in a study of OX40 agonist ivuxolimab in advanced cancers. Only in-frame clones appear in the TCRdb table, and some are missing; sequencing was by immunoSEQ multiplex PCR. Of tens of thousands of clones listed, almost 90% are singletons. Sequenced material: CD4+ or CD8+ T cells sorted from blood, taken in a trial of the OX40 agonist ivuxolimab. The receptors come from an adult with an advanced solid tumor such as melanoma, head and neck, liver or kidney cancer. Both conserved end residues are part of each CDR3. Fields, in order: V gene, D gene, J gene, clone size, CDR3 DNA, CDR3 protein. The D gene is left open where the match is weak. Rows may omit the clone size; those that give it use once, few, many or a size class.

TRBV7-2,NA,TRBJ1-4,NA,TGTGCCAGCAGCTTAGGGGTGCCCAGGGGACCTAATGAAAAACTGTTTTTT,CASSLGVPRGPNEKLFF
TRBV4-2,NA,TRBJ2-7,few,TGTGCCAGCAGCCAAGATGGGAACCTACCCCAGTACTTC,CASSQDGNLPQYF
TRBV2,NA,TRBJ1-2,NA,TGTGCCAGCAGTGAAGATAGGTCGTCTAACTATGGCTACACCTTC,CASSEDRSSNYGYTF
TRBV5-1,NA,TRBJ1-5,NA,TGCGCCAGCAGCCCCGGGGAAGGTAGTCAGCCCCAGCATTTT,CASSPGEGSQPQHF
TRBV5-1,NA,TRBJ2-3,NA,TGCGCCAGCAGCCGGACATTCCCGAGCACAGATACGCAGTATTTT,CASSRTFPSTDTQYF
TRBV7-2,NA,TRBJ2-1,NA,TGTGCCAGCAACAGCCGGAGTAACAATGAGCAGTTCTTC,CASNSRSNNEQFF
TRBV7-3,NA,TRBJ2-3,NA,TGTGCCAGCAGTTTGGGCCTCCGGAACACAGATACGCAGTATTTT,CASSLGLRNTDTQYF
TRBV19,NA,TRBJ2-1,NA,TGTGCCAGTAGTAGACTAGGCACTGAGCAGTTCTTC,CASSRLGTEQFF
TRBV11-1,TRBD2,TRBJ2-3,few,TGTGCCAGCAGCTTTACTAGCGGGAGGCCAGATACGCAGTATTTT,CASSFTSGRPDTQYF
TRBV12-5,NA,TRBJ2-5,NA,TGTGCTAGTGGAATAGGGACGGAAGAGACCCAGTACTTC,CASGIGTEETQYF
TRBV10-3,NA,TRBJ2-7,NA,TGTGCCATCTCCCCAGCGGGCCCCTACGAGCAGTACTTC,CAISPAGPYEQYF
TRBV5-1,NA,TRBJ2-5,NA,TGCGCCAGCAGCTCCCAAGAGACCCAGTACTTC,CASSSQETQYF
TRBV7-6,NA,TRBJ1-1,NA,TGTGCCAGCAGCTTTGACACTGAAGCTTTCTTT,CASSFDTEAFF
TRBV2,TRBD1,TRBJ2-7,once,TGTGCCAACACTCGGGGACAGGGCCGGTACGAGCAGTACTTC,CANTRGQGRYEQYF
TRBV11-2,TRBD2,TRBJ2-1,NA,TGTGCCAGCAGCCCCATCGGGGGCGGGAGGCACAATGAGCAGTTCTTC,CASSPIGGGRHNEQFF
TRBV15,NA,TRBJ2-1,NA,TGTGCCACCAGCAGAGACCTGACAGGTCCGAAAAATGAGCAGTTCTTC,CATSRDLTGPKNEQFF
TRBV4-2,NA,TRBJ1-4,NA,TGTGCCAGCAGGCCGGGAGCTCAGGGATACGAAAAACTGTTTTTT,CASRPGAQGYEKLFF
TRBV6-5,NA,TRBJ1-1,NA,TGTGCCAGCAGTAGGGCCTTGGGAGGGAACACTGAAGCTTTCTTT,CASSRALGGNTEAFF
TRBV2,NA,TRBJ2-4,NA,TGTGCCAGCAGTGACAGGGTCGTATTTGGGAAGGGGAACATTCAGTACTTC,CASSDRVVFGKGNIQYF
TRBV29-1,NA,TRBJ2-5,NA,TGCAGCCTCCTGACCTTGGAGACCCAGTACTTC,CSLLTLETQYF
TRBV21-1,NA,TRBJ1-5,NA,TGTGCCAGCAGCCAGCGACAAAGGGCCCCTATGGATCAGCCCCAGCATTTT,CASSQRQRAPMDQPQHF
TRBV7-9,NA,TRBJ1-3,NA,TGTGCCAGCAGCCTAACACAGGGAAACACCATATATTTT,CASSLTQGNTIYF
TRBV5-4,NA,TRBJ2-3,NA,TGTGCCAGCAGCTTTAGAGATACGCAGTATTTT,CASSFRDTQYF
TRBV19,NA,TRBJ2-7,NA,TGCGCCAGTGGTACTAGACATGGGCTAGGACACGAGCAGTACTTC,CASGTRHGLGHEQYF
TRBV30,NA,TRBJ2-7,NA,TGTGCCTCCGCCCCTCTTGATTCGGACTCAAACGAGCAGTACTTC,CASAPLDSDSNEQYF
TRBV7-3,NA,TRBJ2-1,NA,TGTGCCAGCAGCGGAGCAAGGACGGACAATGAGCAGTTCTTC,CASSGARTDNEQFF
TRBV5-1,NA,TRBJ1-1,NA,TGCGCCAGCAGCTTGGACAGGGCGGATGAAGCTTTCTTT,CASSLDRADEAFF
TRBV9,NA,TRBJ2-1,NA,TGTGCCAGCAGCGTAAGGTTCGAGAACAATGAGCAGTTCTTC,CASSVRFENNEQFF
TRBV9,TRBD2,TRBJ2-1,NA,TGTGCCAGCAGCGTAGGTCTAGCGGGAGGCAATGAGCAGTTCTTC,CASSVGLAGGNEQFF
TRBV19,NA,TRBJ2-1,NA,TGTGCCAGTAGTATGGGGCAGCCAAATGAGCAGTTCTTC,CASSMGQPNEQFF
TRBV6-6,TRBD2,TRBJ2-5,NA,TGTGCCAGCAGTTACCTGAGGGCGGGGGGAGAGACCCAGTACTTC,CASSYLRAGGETQYF
TRBV27,NA,TRBJ2-7,NA,TGTGCCAGCACCCTCCAGGGGGGGAGATCCTACGAGCAGTACTTC,CASTLQGGRSYEQYF
TRBV30,TRBD2,TRBJ2-7,NA,TGTGCCTGGGCTAGCGGACCCTACGAGCAGTACTTC,CAWASGPYEQYF
TRBV15,NA,TRBJ2-1,NA,TGTGCCACCAGCAGCCACAGGAACTCCTACAATGAGCAGTTCTTC,CATSSHRNSYNEQFF
TRBV30,NA,TRBJ2-1,NA,TGTGCCTGGAGTACCTTTCACAATGAGCAGTTCTTC,CAWSTFHNEQFF
TRBV7-2,TRBD2,TRBJ2-7,NA,TGTGCCAGCAGCTCATCCGGGACTAGCGAGCAGTACTTC,CASSSSGTSEQYF
TRBV6-5,NA,TRBJ1-5,NA,TGTGCCAGCAGCCCTGGACAGACAAGGCAGCCCCAGCATTTT,CASSPGQTRQPQHF
TRBV14,TRBD2,TRBJ2-5,NA,TGTGCCAGCAGCCGCCTGATCCGGACTAGCGGAGACCAAGAGACCCAGTACTTC,CASSRLIRTSGDQETQYF
TRBV19,NA,TRBJ2-7,NA,TGTGCCAGTAGTATAGATTTTGGCAGGAGCTCCTACGAGCAGTACTTC,CASSIDFGRSSYEQYF
TRBV2,NA,TRBJ1-2,few,TGTGCCAGCAGTGAAGCACGGGGAACCGGTGGCTACACCTTC,CASSEARGTGGYTF
TRBV7-2,TRBD2,TRBJ2-2,NA,TGTGCCAGCAGCTTACCTAGCGGGAGGGTCTCCGGGGAGCTGTTTTTT,CASSLPSGRVSGELFF
TRBV28,TRBD1,TRBJ2-3,NA,TGTGCCAGCAGGGGACAGGGATGGGGACGCGTAGCTACGCAGTATTTT,CASRGQGWGRVATQYF
TRBV6-4,TRBD2,TRBJ2-2,NA,TGTGCCAGCAGAGACAGCGGGAGGAACACCGGGGAGCTGTTTTTT,CASRDSGRNTGELFF
TRBV7-6,NA,TRBJ2-6,NA,TGTGCCAGCCTCTCTGGGGCCAACGTCCTGACTTTC,CASLSGANVLTF
TRBV5-6,NA,TRBJ1-2,NA,TGTGCCAGCAGCTTGGCCTATGGCTACACCTTC,CASSLAYGYTF
TRBV6-5,NA,TRBJ2-2,NA,TGTGCCAGCAGTTCAGGGCAGGGAGTAACCGGGGAGCTGTTTTTT,CASSSGQGVTGELFF
TRBV2,TRBD1,TRBJ2-5,NA,TGTGCCAGCAGTGTGGGACAGGGGTACCAAGAGACCCAGTACTTC,CASSVGQGYQETQYF
TRBV7-2,NA,TRBJ1-2,NA,TGTGCCAGCAGCCCTGGGGGGGGTTATGGCTACACCTTC,CASSPGGGYGYTF